Each of the 31 T cell receptor beta chains below was sequenced from the same sample in a study of immune heterogeneity within non-small cell lung tumors. Bulk tumor genomic DNA, 600 ng per sample, was used as template. From each primary tumor, several far-apart biopsies were obtained during surgery. Each patient presented with untreated, newly diagnosed non-small cell lung cancer and received curative surgery. Multiplex PCR amplified TCR beta CDR3 with 32 V and 13 J primers. TCRdb reprocessed the multiplex PCR reads with MiXCR, giving one entry per CDR3 protein. The sample has about 3,200 distinct CDR3 sequences; roughly 15% are singletons. The specimen sequenced was lung tumor tissue. The receptors originated from a man aged 50 to 59 with non-small cell lung cancer.

The rearrangement uses TRBV20-1 and TRBJ2-5; 8 nucleotides match TRBD1. V lost 5 bases to trimming and J lost 7 bases; unmatched junction nucleotides: 6. Germline CDR1 and CDR2: DFQATT and SNEGSKA (reference sequence). The CDR3 totals 12 residues. CDR3 in DNA: TGCAGTGCTTCAGGGGGCGGAGGGACCCAGTACTTC. It encodes CSASGGGGTQYF.

Judged by abundance, this clonotype is medium-sized (0.01 to 0.1%). The genes are TRBV10-3 and TRBJ2-7; D may be TRBD2 (6 bases). The CDR3 spans 14 residues. The germline CDR1 and CDR2 sequences are ENHRY and SYGVKD. V was shortened by 7 bases and J by 5 bases, with 18 bases between the two germline ends. CDR3 in amino acids: CAIKAGERGHEQYF. Here the CDR3 DNA reads TGTGCCATCAAAGCGGGCGAGAGAGGACACGAGCAGTACTTC.

This clonotype is classed as medium-sized. This chain links TRBV19 with TRBJ2-7; TRBD2 aligns across 9 bases. Germline lookup yields CDR1 LNHDA and CDR2 SQIVND (reference sequence). V was pared by 6 bases and J by 4 bases, with 13 bases of the junction left unmatched. The CDR3 has 16 amino acids. This CDR3 is CASSRIAGAGSYEQYF. The CDR3 DNA reads TGTGCCAGTAGCCGGATAGCGGGAGCAGGGAGTTACGAGCAGTACTTC.

This clonotype was counted many times. This chain joins TRBV3-1 and TRBJ1-2; D remains ambiguous. Germline V gene lookup returns CDR1 LGHDT and CDR2 YNNKEL (reference sequence). V lost 4 bases and J 8 bases, leaving 14 bases between the germline ends. This CDR3 region has 13 residues. CDR3 region: CASSPPGGGGYTF. The DNA of the CDR3 is TGTGCCAGCAGCCCCCCCGGCGGAGGAGGCTACACCTTC.

By share, this clonotype counts as medium-sized. This chain connects TRBV19 to TRBJ2-1; 7 bases match TRBD2. The CDR3 runs to 19 residues. Per the germline V gene, CDR1 is LNHDA and CDR2 is SQIVND (reference sequence). With 6 bases clipped from V and 9 bases from J, the junction kept 26 bases outside the gene matches. The CDR3 reads CASSLVGGEMITKRTEQFF. The CDR3 coding sequence is TGTGCCAGTAGCCTGGTGGGGGGGGAGATGATCACCAAGCGGACTGAGCAGTTCTTC.

The chain employs TRBV28 and TRBJ1-5; D gene ambiguous. The CDR3 has 15 amino acids. With 4 bases removed from V and 7 bases from J, the gap between germline ends came to 17 bases. CDR1 and CDR2 (germline): MDHEN, SYDVKM. The CDR3 region has the DNA TGTGCCAGCAGTTCCTCGATCCCTGGGAGCCAGCCCCAGCATTTT. This encodes CASSSSIPGSQPQHF.

This clonotype was counted at least ten times. This sequence joins TRBV19 and TRBJ2-3; D gene ambiguous. The CDR3 is 16 residues long. CDR1 and CDR2 from the germline V gene are LNHDA and SQIVND (reference sequence). The germline V and J ends were trimmed by 4 bases and 2 bases, with 16 bases remaining between them. In nucleotides, the CDR3 is TGTGCCAGTAGTACTATCGGAGTCACCCTCACAGATACGCAGTATTTT. Its translation is CASSTIGVTLTDTQYF.

In its sample, this clonotype ranks as medium-sized. The CDR3 sequence: CAWSPGLASDEQYF. CDR3 nucleotide sequence: TGTGCCTGGAGTCCCGGGCTAGCGTCGGACGAGCAGTACTTC. The J gene is TRBJ2-7, the V gene TRBV30; a weak D match, TRBD2 (6 bases). The CDR3 consists of 14 residues. V lost 2 bases and J lost 5, with 16 bases in between. Germline V lookup: CDR1 GTSNPN, CDR2 SVGIG (reference sequence).

Worth noting for this clonotype: The junction shows a germline mismatch at one end, possibly a read error. The rearrangement uses TRBV3-1 and TRBJ2-2, with 8 positions matching TRBD2. The germline gives CDR1 LGHDT, CDR2 YNNKEL (reference sequence). The CDR3 has 15 residues. This CDR3 is CDSSLLAGLRGELFF. The CDR3 nucleotides are TGTGACAGCAGCCTTTTAGCGGGACTGCGCGGGGAGCTGTTTTTT.

This clonotype has more than one count but fewer than ten. The chain carries TRBV2 and TRBJ2-5; no firm D call. This CDR3 has 12 amino acids. Per germline, CDR1 SNHLY and CDR2 FYNNEI. V shed 5 bases and J shed 5 bases, with 9 bases lying between them. The CDR3 sequence: CASSTDRETQYF. The CDR3 DNA is TGTGCCAGCAGTACTGATAGGGAGACCCAGTACTTC.

The sample holds many counts of this clonotype. The chain carries TRBV7-8 and TRBJ1-2; 8 positions agree with TRBD1. J was trimmed by 4 bases and V by 5 bases; bases with no gene match: 12. The CDR3 is 16 residues long. The germline CDR1 and CDR2 sequences are SGHVS and FQNEAQ. CDR3 in DNA: TGTGCCAGCAGCGCACGGCCGACAGGGGCCGGCTATGGCTACACCTTC. This encodes CASSARPTGAGYGYTF.

Relative to its sample, this clonotype is medium-sized (0.01 to 0.1%). The rearrangement links TRBV10-3 to TRBJ1-1; TRBD1 matches at 8 bases. Germline CDR1 reads ENHRY; CDR2 reads SYGVKD. This CDR3 has 15 amino acids. The V and J ends lost 8 bases and 6 bases, in that order; junction bases with no gene match: 14. The CDR3 sequence: CAIFVRRGQVAEAFF. In DNA form, the CDR3 reads TGTGCCATCTTCGTGCGGCGGGGACAGGTGGCTGAAGCTTTCTTT.

The sample holds a few counts of this clonotype. A much larger clone lies one base from this, so it may be a read error. CDR3 nucleotide sequence: TGTGCCAGCAGCCCAGGACAGGGGGCTGGTAATTTACCCCTCCACTTT. It codes for CASSPGQGAGNLPLHF. This chain joins TRBV3-1 and TRBJ1-6, with 11 bases matching TRBD1. Germline assignment: CDR1 LGHDT and CDR2 YNNKEL (reference sequence). This CDR3 has 16 residues.

This clonotype is deemed medium-sized. This rearrangement joins TRBV7-8 to TRBJ2-7; TRBD2 agrees at 9 bases. Germline V gene data show CDR1 as SGHVS and CDR2 as FQNEAQ. V dropped 5 bases and J dropped 6; count of bases not matched to a gene: 11. The CDR3 is 15 residues long. Here the CDR3 DNA reads TGTGCCAGCAGCGTGCCGGGACTAGCTCCCAGCGAGCAGTACTTC. It encodes CASSVPGLAPSEQYF.

The chain recombines TRBV5-1 with TRBJ2-7; 7 nucleotides agree with TRBD1. The germline V gene encodes CDR1 SGHRS and CDR2 YFSETQ. There are 13 residues in the CDR3. The V gene end was trimmed by 4 bases and the J gene end by 3 bases; junction bases not matched to a gene: 4. CDR3 DNA sequence: TGCGCCAGCAGCACAGGGACAGTCTACGAGCAGTACTTC. As protein: CASSTGTVYEQYF.

The chain has TRBV24-1 and TRBJ2-3; TRBD1 agrees at 10 bases. The CDR3 contains 15 residues. Losses at the gene ends were 7 bases for V and 0 bases for J; bases not matched to a gene: 3. Germline values: CDR1 KGHDR, CDR2 SFDVKD. CDR3 bases: TGTGCCACCAGGTCGGGACAGGGGAGCACAGATACGCAGTATTTT. Encoded protein: CATRSGQGSTDTQYF.

This clonotype counts as medium-sized. The rearrangement joins TRBV7-8 to TRBJ1-2; 12 bases fit TRBD1. The J segment lost 8 bases and the V segment lost 4 bases, leaving 5 bases of the junction unmatched. The CDR3 has 14 amino acids. The germline gives CDR1 SGHVS, CDR2 FQNEAQ. This CDR3 reads CASSWGQGAGGYTF. The CDR3 DNA sequence: TGTGCCAGCAGCTGGGGACAGGGGGCTGGCGGCTACACCTTC.

This clonotype was seen repeatedly, ten times or more. The V gene is TRBV7-8, the J gene TRBJ1-4; the match to TRBD1 covers 10 bases. The germline gives CDR1 SGHVS, CDR2 FQNEAQ. The CDR3 loop spans 15 amino acids. With V trimmed by 5 bases and J by 8 bases, 8 bases remained unmatched. This CDR3 reads CASSRFGTGEEKLFF. In DNA form, the CDR3 reads TGTGCCAGCAGCCGATTCGGGACAGGGGAGGAAAAACTGTTTTTT.

By sample share, this clonotype is large. The genes are TRBV11-1 and TRBJ1-4, with a tentative D call TRBD1 (6 bases). CDR1 and CDR2 (germline): SGHAT, FQDESV (reference sequence). V gave up 3 bases and J gave up 10 bases, with 18 bases separating them. This CDR3 contains 15 residues. CDR3 DNA: TGTGCCAGCAGCTTGGGACAACGTGGAAAGGGAAAACTGTTTTTT. This translates into CASSLGQRGKGKLFF.

This clonotype was seen a few times. A much larger clone is a single base away; this may be a read error. The CDR3 sequence is CASIPIRGAFQPQHF. The CDR3 DNA reads TGTGCCAGCATCCCGATCCGGGGGGCCTTTCAGCCCCAGCATTTT. The chain recombines TRBV27 with TRBJ1-5; D is possibly TRBD1 (6 bases). In germline, CDR1 is MNHEY, CDR2 SMNVEV (reference sequence). The CDR3 totals 15 residues. The V and J ends lost 7 bases and 6 bases respectively, with 19 bases between them.

The V gene is TRBV4-2, the J gene TRBJ2-1; 10 bases align to TRBD1. Trimming cost V 1 base and J 3 bases; bases outside gene matches: 9. This CDR3 is 18 amino acids long. CDR1 and CDR2 (germline): LGHNA, YNFKEQ. For the CDR3, the DNA is TGTGCCAGCAGCCAAGGCACGACGGACAGGGGGATCTACAATGAGCAGTTCTTC. It specifies CASSQGTTDRGIYNEQFF.

The chain joins TRBV9 to TRBJ2-2, with D maybe TRBD1 (5 bases). Trimming shortened V by 1 base and J by 1 base, and 8 bases separated the two germline ends. CDR3 length equals 15 residues. Per the germline V gene, CDR1 is SGDLS and CDR2 is YYNGEE. The CDR3 here is CASSVLTGNTGELFF. DNA for the CDR3: TGTGCCAGCAGCGTATTAACAGGGAACACCGGGGAGCTGTTTTTT. The entire variable domain, with the rest obtained from reference TRBV9 and TRBJ2-2, is as follows: DSGVTQTPKHLITATGQRVTLRCSPRSGDLSVYWYQQSLDQGLQFLIQYYNGEERAKGNILERFSAQQFPDLHSELNLSSLELGDSALYFCASSVLTGNTGELFFGEGSRLTVL.

In its sample, this clonotype ranks as medium-sized (0.01 to 0.1%). V is TRBV7-2 and J is TRBJ1-2; the match to TRBD1 covers 8 bases. Germline CDR1 and CDR2: SGHTA and FQGNSA. The trim removed 3 bases at V and 3 bases at J, leaving 12 bases unmatched. The CDR3 is 17 residues long. CDR3 loop: CASSFPPGRGHDYGYTF. The CDR3 coding sequence is TGTGCCAGCAGCTTCCCTCCCGGCAGGGGGCATGACTATGGCTACACCTTC. The variable domain in full, completed from reference TRBV7-2 and TRBJ1-2, reads GAGVSQSPSNKVTEKGKDVELRCDPISGHTALYWYRQSLGQGLEFLIYFQGNSAPDKSGLPSDRFSAERTGGSVSTLTIQRTQQEDSAVYLCASSFPPGRGHDYGYTFGSGTRLTVV.

The rearrangement links TRBV25-1 to TRBJ2-5; 7 positions agree with TRBD1. The germline V gene has CDR1 MGHDK and CDR2 SYGVNS. The CDR3 is made up of 14 amino acids. The J segment lost 2 bases and the V segment lost 6 bases, leaving 6 bases of the junction unmatched. CDR3 protein: CASSYRGGQETQYF. CDR3 sequence (DNA): TGTGCCAGCAGCTACAGGGGCGGGCAAGAGACCCAGTACTTC.

This clonotype was recorded many times. The V and J genes are TRBV20-1 and TRBJ1-1; D unclear. Germline-derived CDR1 and CDR2 are DFQATT and SNEGSKA (reference sequence). CDR3 size: 12 residues. Trimming cost V 7 bases and J 1 base, with 10 bases left between them. CDR3 sequence (DNA): TGCAGTGTCAACCCAGGGAACACTGAAGCTTTCTTT. Translating it yields CSVNPGNTEAFF.

The chain recombines TRBV7-9 with TRBJ2-5; 8 bases are shared with TRBD1. V lost 4 bases, J lost 5 bases, and 3 bases stayed unmatched. There are 13 residues in the CDR3. Germline CDR1 SEHNR, CDR2 FQNEAQ (reference sequence). As DNA, the CDR3 is TGTGCCAGCAGCTGGACAGGGAAGGAGACCCAGTACTTC. Translating gives CASSWTGKETQYF.

This clonotype counts as large. The chain recombines TRBV4-1 with TRBJ1-1; D perhaps matches TRBD1 (6 bases). With 0 bases removed from V and 4 bases from J, the gap between germline ends came to 18 bases. The CDR3 is 17 amino acids. The germline CDR1 and CDR2 sequences are MGHRA and YSYEKL. The chain's CDR3 is CASSQEGRHRGGTEAFF. The CDR3 DNA is TGCGCCAGCAGCCAAGAAGGCAGACATAGGGGGGGCACTGAAGCTTTCTTT.

Sample share makes this clonotype medium-sized. The rearrangement links TRBV2 to TRBJ2-2; 12 bases are a match to TRBD2. The CDR3 runs to 16 residues. Germline V gives CDR1 SNHLY, CDR2 FYNNEI. After removal of 8 bases from V and 4 bases from J, the junction contained 8 bases not matched to a gene. CDR3 DNA sequence: TGTGCCAGCTGGGGACTAGCGGGCCCGGGCACCGGGGAGCTGTTTTTT. Translated, it gives CASWGLAGPGTGELFF.

This clonotype is medium-sized by share. The V and J genes are TRBV3-1 and TRBJ2-1; 10 nucleotides match TRBD2. V lost 5 bases to trimming and J lost 5 bases; unmatched junction nucleotides: 3. The CDR3 is 14 residues long. CDR1 and CDR2 from the germline V gene are LGHDT and YNNKEL (reference sequence). This chain's CDR3 is CASSDTSGNNEQFF. The CDR3 region has the DNA TGTGCCAGCAGCGACACTAGCGGGAACAATGAGCAGTTCTTC.

This clonotype showed up many times. The chain joins TRBV13 to TRBJ2-3, with D maybe TRBD2 (6 bases). The germline CDR1 and CDR2 sequences are PRHDT and FYEKMQ (reference sequence). The length of the CDR3 is 13 residues. V gave up 7 bases and J gave up 10 bases, with 18 bases separating them. This CDR3 reads CASILGSGGAQYF. CDR3 DNA: TGTGCCAGCATCCTGGGGAGCGGAGGGGCGCAGTATTTT.

This clonotype has a count of ten or more. J is TRBJ2-1 and V is TRBV20-1; possible D gene TRBD2, 6 bases. Germline CDR1 reads DFQATT; CDR2 reads SNEGSKA (reference sequence). Trimming left V 6 bases short and J 1 base short, with 10 bases between. This CDR3 is 13 amino acids long. CDR3 sequence (DNA): TGCAGTGCCGGGAGAGGTTCCTACAATGAGCAGTTCTTC. Its protein product is CSAGRGSYNEQFF.